This TCR beta chain was identified during a study of cytomegalovirus exposure and HLA in healthy donors. This clone was counted a few times. PCR amplification relied on 60 Vbeta primers (plus 13 Jbeta primers). The method was immunoSEQ multiplex PCR; TCRdb's version includes in-frame clones alone and lacks a portion of them. This repertoire shows around 99,000 clones, 76% found once; its top ten account for about 8%. The CDR3 runs to 14 residues. Germline assignment: CDR1 SGHRS and CDR2 YFSETQ. With 1 base clipped from V and 10 bases from J, the junction kept 10 bases outside the gene matches. The genes are TRBV5-1 and TRBJ1-2; 7 bases are shared with TRBD1. This TCR came from a woman between 50 and 59 years old in good health and CMV-seropositive. What was sequenced was PBMCs. CDR3 nucleotide sequence: TGCGCCAGCAGCTTGAAGTCGGGGGACAGCGTCTACACCTTC. It is translated as CASSLKSGDSVYTF.